Listed below are T cell receptor beta chains from one sample, sequenced in a study of response to subunit inactivated influenza vaccine. Via MiXCR, TCRdb re-called the RT-PCR reads, giving one row per CDR3 protein. In the table there are about 570,000 distinct CDR3 sequences, 10% to 12% of which are singletons. This same sample was also part of a study on T cells expressing NK-cell markers.

Source: PBMCs from blood, taken on the day of vaccination. The receptor source for this set is a man aged 45-65 years who received an inactivated influenza vaccine. Each CDR3 is given with its conserved first and last residue. The D gene is left open where the match is weak. Expanded clones get a size class; other rows say once, few or many, or leave the size out.

j_call | clone_size | v_call | d_call | cdr3_aa | cdr3_nt
TRBJ2-1 | few | TRBV11-2 | TRBD1 | CASSSDRGRDEQFF | TGTGCCAGCAGCTCCGACAGGGGGCGCGATGAGCAGTTCTTC
TRBJ2-3 | . | TRBV10-3 | TRBD2 | CAISAGTSGVTDTQYF | TGTGCCATCAGTGCCGGGACTAGCGGGGTCACAGATACGCAGTATTTT
TRBJ2-7 | . | TRBV29-1 | TRBD1 | CSVERGQGSEQYF | TGCAGCGTTGAACGGGGACAGGGTTCCGAGCAGTACTTC
TRBJ2-3 | . | TRBV6-2/TRBV6-3 | TRBD2 | CASREKGGRAADTQYF | TGTGCCAGCAGAGAAAAGGGCGGGAGGGCCGCAGATACGCAGTATTTT
TRBJ1-6 | few | TRBV2 | . | CASSVSGGSYNSPLHF | TGTGCCAGCAGTGTGAGTGGGGGCTCCTATAATTCACCCCTCCACTTT
TRBJ2-7 | . | TRBV7-6 | TRBD1 | CASSPKTGFVDEQYF | TGTGCCAGCAGCCCCAAGACAGGGTTTGTGGACGAGCAGTACTTC
TRBJ2-1 | many | TRBV11-2 | . | CASSLWIMAGDNEQFF | TGTGCCAGCAGCTTATGGATTATGGCCGGAGACAATGAGCAGTTCTTC
TRBJ1-1 | many | TRBV2 | . | CASSNKVNTEAFF | TGTGCCAGCAGCAACAAGGTGAACACTGAAGCTTTCTTT
TRBJ2-4 | few | TRBV20-1 | . | CSATGAKNIQYF | TGCAGTGCGACAGGAGCCAAAAACATTCAGTACTTC
TRBJ2-3 | few | TRBV12-3/TRBV12-4 | . | CASSFSGEGGDTQYF | TGTGCCAGCAGTTTTTCAGGGGAAGGAGGAGATACGCAGTATTTT
TRBJ1-2 | few | TRBV24-1 | . | CATREWCGYGYTF | TGTGCCACCAGGGAATGGTGTGGCTATGGCTACACCTTC
TRBJ2-1 | few | TRBV6-2/TRBV6-3 | . | CASSYPDLGGQFF | TGTGCCAGCAGTTACCCCGATTTGGGAGGGCAGTTCTTC
TRBJ2-1 | many | TRBV5-1 | . | CASSLNLQAYNEQFF | TGCGCCAGCAGCTTGAATTTGCAGGCCTACAATGAGCAGTTCTTC
TRBJ2-1 | . | TRBV5-1 | . | CASSWRDSTLGYNEQFF | TGCGCCAGCAGCTGGCGGGACTCGACCTTGGGGTACAATGAGCAGTTCTTC
TRBJ2-1 | few | TRBV5-1 | TRBD2 | CASSAGLDNEQFF | TGCGCCAGCAGCGCAGGACTAGACAATGAGCAGTTCTTC
TRBJ1-1 | few | TRBV7-2 | TRBD1 | CASSLVWTGDTEAFF | TGTGCCAGCAGCTTAGTATGGACAGGGGACACTGAAGCTTTCTTT
TRBJ2-1 | many | TRBV28 | . | CASSLSNEQFF | TGTGCCAGCAGTTTATCCAATGAGCAGTTCTTC
TRBJ2-7 | . | TRBV29-1 | . | CSVAISYVQYF | TGCAGCGTTGCGATTTCCTACGTGCAGTACTTC
TRBJ2-7 | . | TRBV28 | TRBD1 | CASSSSDRDEQYF | TGTGCCAGCAGTTCCTCTGACAGGGACGAGCAGTACTTC
TRBJ2-7 | few | TRBV12-3/TRBV12-4 | TRBD1 | CASSPGLTGGPYEQYF | TGTGCCAGCAGCCCGGGTTTGACAGGGGGACCCTACGAGCAGTACTTC
TRBJ2-1 | few | TRBV2 | . | CASNQLSGSSYNEQFF | TGTGCCAGCAACCAACTTTCAGGGAGCTCCTACAATGAGCAGTTCTTC
TRBJ2-1 | few | TRBV9 | TRBD2 | CASSVPGLAMYNEQFF | TGTGCCAGCAGCGTACCGGGACTAGCGATGTACAATGAGCAGTTCTTC
TRBJ2-5 | . | TRBV3-1 | TRBD2 | CASTLFSGGEETQYF | TGTGCCAGCACCCTTTTTAGCGGGGGAGAGGAGACCCAGTACTTC
TRBJ2-7 | few | TRBV15 | . | CATSRGAGASYEQYF | TGTGCCACCAGCAGAGGAGCAGGGGCGTCCTACGAGCAGTACTTC
TRBJ2-7 | . | TRBV20-1 | . | CSARRTDEQYF | TGCAGTGCTAGAAGGACAGACGAGCAGTACTTC
TRBJ2-6 | few | TRBV15 | . | CATSRDLLPGANVLTF | TGTGCCACCAGCAGAGATCTGCTTCCCGGGGCCAACGTCCTGACTTTC
TRBJ2-5 | many | TRBV6-5 | TRBD2 | CASSYGRLAGDQETQYF | TGTGCCAGCAGTTACGGGAGACTAGCGGGGGATCAAGAGACCCAGTACTTC
TRBJ2-3 | . | TRBV29-1 | . | CSPIVPRGRGKSTDTQYF | TGCAGCCCAATTGTCCCCCGGGGCAGGGGTAAAAGCACAGATACGCAGTATTTT
TRBJ2-1 | . | TRBV4-2 | . | CASSQIVHEQFF | TGTGCCAGCAGCCAAATAGTACATGAGCAGTTCTTC
TRBJ2-5 | . | TRBV4-1 | TRBD2 | CASSQGIAGGEETQYF | TGCGCCAGCAGCCAAGGAATAGCGGGGGGCGAAGAGACCCAGTACTTC
TRBJ2-3 | few | TRBV4-3 | TRBD2 | CASTPGGLGDTQYF | TGCGCCAGCACCCCGGGGGGGCTTGGAGATACGCAGTATTTT
TRBJ1-6 | many | TRBV5-1 | . | CASSLLQEDNSPLHF | TGCGCCAGCAGCTTGTTGCAGGAAGATAATTCACCCCTCCACTTT
TRBJ2-7 | . | TRBV4-2 | . | CASSQEWQGSDEQYF | TGTGCCAGCAGCCAAGAGTGGCAGGGGAGCGACGAGCAGTACTTC
TRBJ2-5 | many | TRBV7-2 | . | CASSLAHTDQTPRETQYF | TGTGCCAGCAGCTTAGCGCACACGGACCAGACACCCCGAGAGACCCAGTACTTC
TRBJ1-2 | . | TRBV4-1 | . | CASSPPGHYGYTF | TGCGCCAGCAGCCCTCCGGGACACTATGGCTACACCTTC
TRBJ1-2 | . | TRBV28 | TRBD1 | CASRGQGAGRVGYTF | TGTGCCAGCAGAGGACAGGGGGCAGGAAGGGTTGGCTACACCTTC
TRBJ2-1 | few | TRBV27 | TRBD2 | CASSLWSSGYNEQFF | TGTGCCAGCAGTTTATGGTCTAGCGGCTACAATGAGCAGTTCTTC
TRBJ2-3 | few | TRBV7-2 | . | CASSSTRSTDTQYF | TGTGCCAGCAGCTCCACTCGTAGCACAGATACGCAGTATTTT